This T cell receptor (beta chain) comes out of a study of control samples from healthy donors and cancer patients. Libraries were prepared by immunoSEQ multiplex PCR; TCRdb keeps only in-frame clonotypes and omits some of them. This sample carries about 110,000 clones, around 89% of them seen once, and the ten largest clones take 3.5% to 4.5%. CDR1 and CDR2 (germline): MNHNY, SVGAGI (reference sequence). The CDR3 has 12 amino acids. Trimming cost V 0 bases and J 4 bases, with 3 bases left between them. This chain connects TRBV6-6 to TRBJ2-5; unclear D gene. The source of this sequence is a woman aged 60-70 years with lung cancer. Input material: PBMCs. CDR3 sequence (DNA): TGTGCCAGCAGTTACTCGAGAGAGACCCAGTACTTC. Translated: CASSYSRETQYF.